This paragraph reports one T cell receptor beta chain. The antigen is not known. This sample is drawn from a study of shared clonotypes between healthy human individuals. Using immunoSEQ multiplex PCR, the repertoire was profiled, and TCRdb retains in-frame clones only, with some absent. The data contain millions of clones, approximately 95% of them singletons. Study-wide results and caveats: In general, naive subsets displayed greater estimated richness than memory subsets did. With a handful of donors compared, roughly 5% of naive CD4 clonotypes were shared. Sampling included only blood; tissue repertoires likely differ.

Sample: naive CD4+ T cells from PBMCs. This sample's subset: CD45RA+ positively selected. This receptor was obtained from a man between 18 and 35 years old in good health. Some clones in this sample may be carry-over from other donors' samples.

DNA of the CDR3: TGCGCCAGCAGCCCGGGGGAGGGTTCGTACAATGAGCAGTTCTTC. This codes for CASSPGEGSYNEQFF. This sequence joins TRBV5-1 and TRBJ2-1, with 7 bases identical to TRBD2. Trimming cost V 4 bases and J 4 bases; bases outside gene matches: 8. Per germline, CDR1 SGHRS and CDR2 YFSETQ. CDR3 length: 15 residues.